This T cell receptor beta chain was sequenced during a study of beta chain features in type 1 diabetes. General study results and limits: High TCR expression in some cells could lead to their over-representation in cDNA sequencing. Patients with Type 1 diabetes showed moderately but significantly shorter TCRB CDR3s in all four CD4+ subsets. Insertions at VDJ junctions were less frequent in type 1 diabetes patients. These patients also deleted more nucleotides at the same junctions.

Germline V lookup: CDR1 PRHDT, CDR2 FYEKMQ (reference sequence). The CDR3 length is 17 residues. With V trimmed by 3 bases and J by 0 bases, 7 bases remained unmatched. The sample holds a few counts of this clone. The antigen remains unidentified. What was sequenced were expressed TCRB transcripts, since all of the isolated RNA had been reverse transcribed. Using immunoSEQ multiplex PCR, the repertoire was profiled, and TCRdb retains in-frame clones only, with some absent. Of a few hundred thousand clones listed, 16% are singletons. The V and J genes are TRBV13 and TRBJ2-1, with TRBD1 identical over 8 bases. The sequence derives from a man aged 25 to 45 with type 1 diabetes. Sequencing used naive CD4+ T cells from blood. CDR3 loop: CASSFPPTGASYNEQFF. As DNA, the CDR3 is TGTGCCAGCAGCTTCCCCCCGACAGGGGCCTCCTACAATGAGCAGTTCTTC.